The present entry profiles one T cell receptor beta chain with its context. Antigen specificity is unknown. Healthy Russian Caucasian donors spanned ages about 6 to 100 years. Isolating PBMCs gave at least 6.5 million of these cells per sample. This specimen comes from a study of blood T cells in healthy people across ages. Overall study: In model experiments, template switching was able to capture about one barcoded beta molecule for every two T cells that were present. Study-wide results and limits: Across the age range, TCR beta diversity per million T cells fell in a roughly linear way.

This CDR3 comprises 14 residues. V gave up 3 bases and J gave up 4 bases, with 11 bases separating them. Per the germline V gene, CDR1 is MNHEY and CDR2 is SVGAGI. For the second PCR, which ran for about 7 to 11 cycles, a sample-barcoded 5' primer and a J-beta primer mix were used. One entry per CDR3 protein, called by TCRdb with MiXCR from the 5' RACE reads. The top ten hold 7% to 9% of the sample, which has 1.5 million to 2 million distinct CDR3 sequences, approximately 30% seen once. The chain has TRBV6-5 and TRBJ2-3; possibly TRBD2 for D (6 bases). The specimen was blood. This TCR was sampled from a young woman in good health. The CDR3 reads CASSYSRRADTQYF. CDR3 in DNA: TGTGCCAGCAGTTATTCACGGAGGGCAGATACGCAGTATTTT.